The 8 T cell receptor beta chains below all came from one sample that was sequenced in a study of T cells after yellow fever vaccination (dated by TCRdb to the late 2010s). Library construction relied on 5' RACE. The instrument was an Illumina HiSeq 2500. TCRdb took the public reads, trimmed them with fastp at Q25, ran MiXCR for clone calling and kept in-frame beta chains. Entries are consolidated by CDR3 protein sequence, retaining the most common genes and DNA. The sample table records 620,000 or so distinct CDR3 sequences; over 9% of these occur just once. 14% to 15% of the sample belongs to the ten largest clones. In the paper's terms, the treatment or condition label means: live attenuated yellow fever vaccine strain. Here the sequenced sample was PBMCs, taken on the day of the yellow fever booster vaccination. These TCRs come from a man younger than 40 who received the YFV17D yellow fever vaccine.

This chain links TRBV7-9 with TRBJ2-3; 7 nucleotides match TRBD2. This CDR3 is 14 amino acids long. Unmatched junction bases numbered 5, after V lost 3 bases and J lost 5 bases. Looked up from germline, CDR1 is SEHNR and CDR2 is FQNEAQ (reference sequence). The CDR3 protein is CASSLTGREDTQYF. The CDR3 region has the DNA TGTGCCAGCAGCTTGACTGGGAGGGAAGATACGCAGTATTTT.

The V and J genes are TRBV5-1 and TRBJ2-7; a possible D gene is TRBD2 (5 bases). Germline assignment: CDR1 SGHRS and CDR2 YFSETQ. This CDR3 has 14 amino acids. V shed 1 base and J shed 3 bases, with 11 bases lying between them. CDR3 bases: TGCGCCAGCAGCTTGAATGGGGAGTTCTACGAGCAGTACTTC. This encodes CASSLNGEFYEQYF.

There are a few counts of this clonotype. The V call is TRBV20-1, the J call TRBJ2-5; no firm D call. The germline V gene has CDR1 DFQATT and CDR2 SNEGSKA (reference sequence). Trimming pared 0 bases from V and 2 bases from J, leaving 10 bases between. The CDR3 consists of 14 residues. The CDR3 is CSARESSSQETQYF. DNA of the CDR3: TGCAGTGCTAGAGAGTCCTCGTCGCAAGAGACCCAGTACTTC.

This clonotype has a handful of counts. CDR3 sequence reads: CSAFGSRDNTEAFF. The CDR3 nucleotides are TGCAGTGCCTTCGGGAGCAGGGATAACACTGAAGCTTTCTTT. The V call is TRBV20-1, the J call TRBJ1-1, with TRBD1 as a possible D gene (5 bases). The V end lost 6 bases, the J end lost 2 bases, and 16 bases lay between the germline ends. The germline V gene has CDR1 DFQATT and CDR2 SNEGSKA (reference sequence). The CDR3 consists of 14 residues.

The rearrangement uses TRBV24-1 and TRBJ2-1; D is possibly TRBD2 (5 bases). Trimming shortened V by 0 bases and J by 8 bases, and 13 bases separated the two germline ends. This CDR3 spans 15 amino acids. Per germline, CDR1 KGHDR and CDR2 SFDVKD. CDR3 in DNA: TGTGCCACCAGTGATTTGGGCACTAGTCCCGATGAGCAGTTCTTC. This encodes CATSDLGTSPDEQFF.

CDR3 coding DNA: TGTGCCAGCAGCGTAGACAGGGCGGAGACCCAGTACTTC. This gives the protein CASSVDRAETQYF. The chain recombines TRBV9 with TRBJ2-5; D is possibly TRBD1 (6 bases). With 0 bases removed from V and 5 bases from J, the gap between germline ends came to 8 bases. In germline, CDR1 is SGDLS, CDR2 YYNGEE. The CDR3 spans 13 residues.

This clonotype was picked up a small number of times. The chain recombines TRBV20-1 with TRBJ2-1, with 7 positions matching TRBD2. CDR1 and CDR2 from the germline V gene are DFQATT and SNEGSKA (reference sequence). Trimming cost V 4 bases and J 9 bases; bases outside gene matches: 6. The CDR3 has 12 residues. The CDR3 spells CSANRGGGEQFF. The CDR3, as DNA: TGCAGTGCTAATCGGGGCGGGGGTGAGCAGTTCTTC.

V is TRBV18 and J is TRBJ1-1, with D hard to call. The germline V and J ends were trimmed by 3 bases and 7 bases, with 15 bases remaining between them. The CDR3 has 14 amino acids. CDR1 and CDR2 (germline): KGHSH, LQKENI. Written as DNA, the CDR3 is TGTGCCAGCTCACCGAACCTCGGAAGGTTTGAAGCTTTCTTT. This sequence encodes CASSPNLGRFEAFF.